The T cell receptor beta chain under discussion was sequenced for a study of lymphopenia after photon versus proton radiotherapy. For this clone: Antigen unknown.

Study results and limitations: Under photons, naive T cells and diversity fell while effector/memory populations rose.

Produced via immunoSEQ multiplex PCR; TCRdb's table is partial and in-frame only. The sample lists thousands of clones; just over 85% were seen once. CDR1 and CDR2 from the germline V gene are SGHVS and FQNEAQ. The V gene end was trimmed by 5 bases and the J gene end by 2 bases; junction bases not matched to a gene: 6. This CDR3 contains 16 residues. The TCR was taken from a man of 80 years or more with cholangiocarcinoma. V is TRBV7-8 and J is TRBJ1-6; 7 bases fit TRBD1. The input for sequencing was peripheral blood, taken from a patient treated with photon-based radiotherapy. This chain's CDR3 is CASSLPGGAYNSPLHF. The CDR3 region has the DNA TGTGCCAGCAGCCTTCCAGGGGGTGCCTATAATTCACCCCTCCACTTT.